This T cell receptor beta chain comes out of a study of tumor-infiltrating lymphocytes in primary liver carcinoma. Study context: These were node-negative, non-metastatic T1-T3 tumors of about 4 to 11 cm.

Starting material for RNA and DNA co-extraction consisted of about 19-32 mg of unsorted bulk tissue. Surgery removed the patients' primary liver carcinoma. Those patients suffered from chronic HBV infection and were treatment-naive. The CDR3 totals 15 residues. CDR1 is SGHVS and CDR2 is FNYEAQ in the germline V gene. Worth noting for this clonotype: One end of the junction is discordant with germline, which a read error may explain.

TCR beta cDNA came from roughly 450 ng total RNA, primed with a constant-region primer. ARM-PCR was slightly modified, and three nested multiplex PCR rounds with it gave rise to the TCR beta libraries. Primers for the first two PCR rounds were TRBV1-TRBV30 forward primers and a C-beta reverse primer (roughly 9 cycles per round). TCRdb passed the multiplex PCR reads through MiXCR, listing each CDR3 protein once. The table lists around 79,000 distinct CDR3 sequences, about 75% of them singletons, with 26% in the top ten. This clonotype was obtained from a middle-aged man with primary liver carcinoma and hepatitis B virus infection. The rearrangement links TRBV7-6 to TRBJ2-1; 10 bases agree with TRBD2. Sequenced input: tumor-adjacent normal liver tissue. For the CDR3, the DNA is TGTGCCAGCAGCCTAGCGGGAGTAACCTACAATGAGCAGTTCTTC. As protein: CASSLAGVTYNEQFF.